This T cell receptor (beta chain) was retrieved from a study of blood T cell repertoires in COVID-19. With 1 base removed from V and 0 bases from J, the gap between germline ends came to 7 bases. Germline-derived CDR1 and CDR2 are LNHDA and SQIVND (reference sequence). The CDR3 is 14 residues long. Authors' processing steps: Estimated nucleated cell counts came from reference gene primer amplification. Clones were sequenced by immunoSEQ multiplex PCR, and TCRdb holds only the in-frame ones, with some missing. V and J calls and clone size follow that table, whereas D and trimming were derived from the DNA. Altogether about 430,000 clones are present, around nine tenths being singletons, with the ten largest covering 1.2% to 1.5%.

The rearrangement uses TRBV19 and TRBJ2-7; D call uncertain. The sequence was obtained from a woman aged 18-35 years who had been exposed to COVID-19. Sequenced sample: PBMCs or T cells enriched from blood (not recorded which). The DNA of the CDR3 is TGTGCCAGTAGTATAGCAGGAACCTCCTACGAGCAGTACTTC. Amino acids: CASSIAGTSYEQYF.